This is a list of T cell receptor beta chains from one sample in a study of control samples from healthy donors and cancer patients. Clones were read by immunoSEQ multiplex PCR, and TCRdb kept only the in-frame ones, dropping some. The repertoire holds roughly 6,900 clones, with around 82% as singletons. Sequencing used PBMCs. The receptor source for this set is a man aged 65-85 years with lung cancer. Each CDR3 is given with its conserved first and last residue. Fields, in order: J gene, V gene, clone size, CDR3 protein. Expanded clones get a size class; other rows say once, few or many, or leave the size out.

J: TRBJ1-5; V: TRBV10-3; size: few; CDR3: CAIRGEGTNQPQHF
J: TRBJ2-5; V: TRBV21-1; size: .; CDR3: CASSNRTSSQETQYF
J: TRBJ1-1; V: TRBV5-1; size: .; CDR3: CASSLAVGKGNTEAFF
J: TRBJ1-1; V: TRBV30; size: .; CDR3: CAWSGQGEAFF
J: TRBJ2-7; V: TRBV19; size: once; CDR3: CASSSLYEQYF
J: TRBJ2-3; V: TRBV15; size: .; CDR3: CATSSLRLAGEDTQYF
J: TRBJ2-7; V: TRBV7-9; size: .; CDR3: CASSFRDRGFYEQYF
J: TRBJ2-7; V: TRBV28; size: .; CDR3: CASRSGRQAIYEQYF
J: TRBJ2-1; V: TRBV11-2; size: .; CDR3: CASSLQLAGGYNEQFF
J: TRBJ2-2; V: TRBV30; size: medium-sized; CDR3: CAWSRGTVTGELFF
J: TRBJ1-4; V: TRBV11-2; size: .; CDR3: CASSSWTRVRATNEKLFF
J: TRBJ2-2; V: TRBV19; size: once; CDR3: CASSIVSSPHTGELFF
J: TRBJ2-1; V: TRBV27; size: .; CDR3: CASSTRQGRLDEQFF
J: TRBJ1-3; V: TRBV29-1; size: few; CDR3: CSVAGAQGNTIYF
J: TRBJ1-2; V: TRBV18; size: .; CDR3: CASSPLDVPLYGYTF
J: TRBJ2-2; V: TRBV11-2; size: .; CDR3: CASSLGGSRTGELFF
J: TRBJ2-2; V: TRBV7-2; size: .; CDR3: CASSPSLANANTGELFF
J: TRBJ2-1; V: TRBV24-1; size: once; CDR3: CATSDQNRGRAYYNEQFF
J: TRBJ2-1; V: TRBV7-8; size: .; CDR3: CASSLRIAGGSMGGEQFF
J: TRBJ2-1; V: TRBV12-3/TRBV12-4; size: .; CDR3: CASTYQLAGEQFF
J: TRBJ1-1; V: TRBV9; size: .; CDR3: CASSGNPGTADTEAFF
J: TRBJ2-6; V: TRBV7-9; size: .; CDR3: CASSRYSGANVLTF
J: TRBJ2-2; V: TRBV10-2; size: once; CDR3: CASRRAGLAGGTGELFF
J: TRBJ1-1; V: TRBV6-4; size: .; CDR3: CASSDSDNTEAFF
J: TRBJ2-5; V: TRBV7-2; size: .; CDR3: CASSLFETQYF
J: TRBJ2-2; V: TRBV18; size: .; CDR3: CASSPPIDSNTGELFF
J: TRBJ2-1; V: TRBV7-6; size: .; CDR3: CASSLRPTSGRGGSSNEQFF
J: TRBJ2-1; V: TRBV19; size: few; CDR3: CASSPLRAGGHEQFF
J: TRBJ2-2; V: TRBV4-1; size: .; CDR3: CASSQAQTGPNTGELFF
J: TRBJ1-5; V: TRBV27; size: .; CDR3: CASGDPSGYGRPQHF
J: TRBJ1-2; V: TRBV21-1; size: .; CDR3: CASNLKGRGGYTF
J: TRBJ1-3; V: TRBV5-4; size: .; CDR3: CASSLVGGNTIYF
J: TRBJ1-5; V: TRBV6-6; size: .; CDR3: CASRTGQGNQPQHF
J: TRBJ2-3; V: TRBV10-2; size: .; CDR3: CASRTGTDTQYF
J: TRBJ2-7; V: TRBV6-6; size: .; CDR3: CASSLLPAYEQYF
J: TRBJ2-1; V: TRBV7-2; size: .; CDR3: CASSPTKGEQFF
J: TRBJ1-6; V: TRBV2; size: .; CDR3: CASSEAAGNSYNSPLHF
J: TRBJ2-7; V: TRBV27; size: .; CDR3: CASSLFGDRVDEQYF
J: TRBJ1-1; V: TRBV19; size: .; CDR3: CASKPSVTEAFF
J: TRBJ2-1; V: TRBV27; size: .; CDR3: CASSLLGGSGHEQFF
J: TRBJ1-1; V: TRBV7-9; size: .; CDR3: CASSPQGRNTEAFF
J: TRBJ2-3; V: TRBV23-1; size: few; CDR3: CASSQGKTSPNTDTQYF
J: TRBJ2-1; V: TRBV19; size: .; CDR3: CASRVQGNSYNEQFF
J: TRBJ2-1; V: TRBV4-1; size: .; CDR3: CASSQEKGEQFF
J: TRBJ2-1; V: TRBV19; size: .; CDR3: CASSLGRGDYNEQFF
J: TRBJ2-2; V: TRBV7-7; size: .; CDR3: CASSISSGSPGTGELFF
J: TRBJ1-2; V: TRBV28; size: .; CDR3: CASSPDSSYGYTF
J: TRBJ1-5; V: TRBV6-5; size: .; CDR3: CASSYRATGGNQPQHF
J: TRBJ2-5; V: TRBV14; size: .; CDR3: CASSLRQGRVETQYF
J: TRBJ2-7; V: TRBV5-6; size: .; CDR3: CASSPEGTRITYEQYF
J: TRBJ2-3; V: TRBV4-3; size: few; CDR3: CASSQGLAGSNADTQYF
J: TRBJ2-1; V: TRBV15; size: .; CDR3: CATSRYVGTSGNNEQFF
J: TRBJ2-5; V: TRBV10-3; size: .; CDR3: CAISGIAGAGGETQYF
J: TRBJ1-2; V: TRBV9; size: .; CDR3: CASSAGRTAYGYTF
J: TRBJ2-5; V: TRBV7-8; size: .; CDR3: CASSLGDGETQYF